These 30 T cell receptor beta chains share one sample of origin, sequenced in a study of Ad26.COV2.S vaccination and SARS-CoV-2 variants. The table came from immunoSEQ multiplex PCR; TCRdb's copy has only in-frame clones and leaves some out. The sample has about 470,000 clones, 90% seen once. Treatment defined: around 19 received Ad26.COV2.S at low or high dose, single or two shots; several received placebo; per-sample allocation not given. Following the first vaccine or placebo injection, samples were taken on day 63. Sequenced here: peripheral blood, sampled in a trial of Ad26.COV2.S vaccine versus placebo. The receptors come from a person between 18 and 60 years old who received the Ad26.COV2.S COVID-19 vaccine or a placebo.

This chain connects TRBV7-9 to TRBJ1-4; D is undetermined. Germline V gene lookup returns CDR1 SEHNR and CDR2 FQNEAQ (reference sequence). CDR3 size: 16 residues. Trimming cost V 5 bases and J 0 bases, with 13 bases left between them. The CDR3 DNA reads TGTGCCAGCAGCACGGACGGTACTGCAACTAATGAAAAACTGTTTTTT. Translating it yields CASSTDGTATNEKLFF.

The rearrangement uses TRBV20-1 and TRBJ2-7; a possible D gene is TRBD2 (5 bases). The V and J ends lost 6 bases and 3 bases respectively, with 9 bases between them. This CDR3 contains 11 residues. Germline loops: CDR1 DFQATT, CDR2 SNEGSKA (reference sequence). The CDR3 here is CSAPGNYEQYF. Here the CDR3 DNA reads TGCAGTGCGCCCGGGAACTACGAGCAGTACTTC.

V is TRBV30 and J is TRBJ2-7, with 8 bases lining up with TRBD1. This CDR3 is 13 amino acids long. The germline V gene encodes CDR1 GTSNPN and CDR2 SVGIG (reference sequence). J gave up 7 bases and V 4 bases, and 9 bases lay outside the gene matches. The CDR3, as DNA: TGTGCCTGGATAAGACAGGGGCCTGGTGAGCAGTACTTC. Its translation is CAWIRQGPGEQYF.

The chain recombines TRBV15 with TRBJ2-3; D gene unclear. Germline CDR1 is LNHNV and CDR2 is YYDKDF (reference sequence). CDR3 size: 16 residues. V lost 0 bases, J lost 4 bases, and 14 bases lay in between. CDR3: CATSREGSRASDTQYF. CDR3 nucleotide sequence: TGTGCCACCAGCAGAGAGGGCAGTAGGGCGTCAGATACGCAGTATTTT.

This chain links TRBV19 with TRBJ2-7; 7 bases line up with TRBD2. Germline V gene data show CDR1 as LNHDA and CDR2 as SQIVND (reference sequence). With V trimmed by 3 bases and J by 3 bases, 8 bases remained unmatched. This CDR3 spans 15 amino acids. The CDR3, as DNA: TGTGCCAGTAGTATTATGGGGGAGGGAGACTACGAGCAGTACTTC. Residues: CASSIMGEGDYEQYF.

The J gene is TRBJ2-3, the V gene TRBV27; 8 bases fit TRBD2. The CDR3 consists of 13 residues. V lost 5 bases, J lost 10 bases, and 8 bases stayed unmatched. CDR1 is MNHEY, CDR2 SMNVEV, per germline (reference sequence). Written as DNA, the CDR3 is TGTGCCAGCAGTCCCTTATCGGGAGGGGCGCAGTATTTT. Protein sequence: CASSPLSGGAQYF.

This chain links TRBV7-3 with TRBJ2-5; a possible D gene is TRBD1 (6 bases). The CDR3 consists of 15 residues. Germline CDR1 is SGHTA and CDR2 is FQGTGA. V gave up 6 bases and J gave up 1 base, with 15 bases separating them. The DNA of the CDR3 is TGTGCCAGCAGGTTGACCGGGACATCCCAAGAGACCCAGTACTTC. Translated, it gives CASRLTGTSQETQYF.

The rearrangement links TRBV5-4 to TRBJ2-3; 11 nucleotides agree with TRBD2. The V gene's germline CDR1 is SGHNT and CDR2 YYREEE (reference sequence). The CDR3 is 13 amino acids. The J segment lost 7 bases and the V segment lost 5 bases, leaving 3 bases of the junction unmatched. In DNA form, the CDR3 reads TGTGCCAGCAGGACTAGCGGGATGTATACGCAGTATTTT. Its translation: CASRTSGMYTQYF.

Concerning this clone itself: The sample carries other DNA sequences with the same CDR3. V usage is TRBV24-1 and J usage is TRBJ2-5, with 8 nucleotides matching TRBD1. V dropped 3 bases and J dropped 5; count of bases not matched to a gene: 7. The germline V gene encodes CDR1 KGHDR and CDR2 SFDVKD. This CDR3 region has 15 residues. The CDR3 bases are TGTGCCACCAGTGATCGCCGGACAGGGAAGGAGACCCAGTACTTC. As protein: CATSDRRTGKETQYF.

The J gene is TRBJ2-3, the V gene TRBV10-3; perhaps TRBD1 as D (7 bases). Trimming took 5 bases from V and 0 from J, leaving 12 bases between them. The CDR3 spans 15 residues. From germline, CDR1 is ENHRY and CDR2 SYGVKD. CDR3 sequence reads: CAISLTGTSTDTQYF. The CDR3 coding sequence is TGTGCCATCAGTTTGACAGGGACTAGCACAGATACGCAGTATTTT.

The genes are TRBV19 and TRBJ1-2; perhaps TRBD1 as D (5 bases). Germline loops: CDR1 LNHDA, CDR2 SQIVND (reference sequence). The CDR3 runs to 13 residues. Trimming took 3 bases from V and 4 from J, leaving 9 bases between them. The CDR3 sequence is CASSIDRTYGYTF. CDR3 sequence (DNA): TGTGCCAGTAGTATCGACAGAACCTATGGCTACACCTTC.

The V gene is TRBV11-2, the J gene TRBJ1-5; 8 bases map to TRBD1. The V gene end was trimmed by 5 bases and the J gene end by 7 bases; junction bases not matched to a gene: 10. This CDR3 has 15 amino acids. Looked up from germline, CDR1 is SGHAT and CDR2 is FQNNGV. The CDR3 bases are TGTGCCAGCAGCCGAGACAGGGGAGGGTTACAGCCCCAGCATTTT. This gives the protein CASSRDRGGLQPQHF.

The chain couples TRBV12-5 to TRBJ2-2; 14 bases fit TRBD2. V lost 0 bases to trimming and J lost 4 bases; unmatched junction nucleotides: 16. Looked up from germline, CDR1 is LGHNT and CDR2 is FRNRAP. This CDR3 is 22 amino acids long. The CDR3 sequence: CASGLVHVAERTSGRRTGELFF. CDR3 DNA sequence: TGTGCTAGTGGTTTGGTACATGTGGCAGAAAGGACTAGCGGGAGGCGCACCGGGGAGCTGTTTTTT.

The chain carries TRBV5-1 and TRBJ2-4; D could derive from TRBD1 or TRBD2 (5 bases each). The CDR3 runs to 13 residues. V lost 6 bases and J lost 3, with 10 bases in between. Per germline, CDR1 SGHRS and CDR2 YFSETQ. The CDR3 loop reads CASNRDGKNIQYF. The DNA of the CDR3 is TGCGCCAGCAACCGGGACGGCAAAAACATTCAGTACTTC.

The chain joins TRBV12-3 or TRBV12-4 to TRBJ2-4; maybe TRBD1 (5 bases). CDR3 length: 12 amino acids. Trimming took 3 bases from V and 8 from J, leaving 8 bases between them. CDR3 amino acids: CASSLLGDIQYF. As DNA, the CDR3 is TGTGCCAGCAGTTTGTTAGGGGACATTCAGTACTTC.

The V gene is TRBV11-3, the J gene TRBJ2-1; TRBD1 agrees at 10 bases. Germline CDR1 SGHNT, CDR2 YENEEA. V lost 5 bases, J lost 10 bases, and 8 bases stayed unmatched. There are 14 residues in the CDR3. CDR3 coding DNA: TGTGCCAGCAGCGCCCGGGACAGGGGTTGGGAGCAGTTCTTC. Amino acid sequence: CASSARDRGWEQFF.

The chain employs TRBV27 and TRBJ1-1; 9 bases line up with TRBD1. Per germline, CDR1 MNHEY and CDR2 SMNVEV (reference sequence). This CDR3 is built from 16 residues. V shed 4 bases, J shed 4 bases, and the junction held 10 bases outside the gene matches. CDR3 nucleotides: TGTGCCAGCAGTTCCCAACAGGGGGCGACGTTCACTGAAGCTTTCTTT. This translates into CASSSQQGATFTEAFF.

V is TRBV5-1 and J is TRBJ2-7; 12 bases match TRBD2. With 7 bases clipped from V and 6 bases from J, the junction kept 11 bases outside the gene matches. The germline CDR1 and CDR2 sequences are SGHRS and YFSETQ. This CDR3 has 15 residues. CDR3 sequence (DNA): TGCGCCAGCGGCCGACTAGCGGGAGATGGAATCGAGCAGTACTTC. Translating it yields CASGRLAGDGIEQYF.

The gene calls are TRBV19 and TRBJ2-3; 7 positions agree with TRBD1. Germline CDR1 reads LNHDA; CDR2 reads SQIVND (reference sequence). V trimming: 4 bases; J trimming: 6 bases; junction bases outside the gene matches: 10. This CDR3 spans 15 amino acids. The CDR3 loop reads CASSRPRTGVDTQYF. CDR3 DNA: TGTGCCAGTAGTAGGCCCCGGACAGGCGTGGATACGCAGTATTTT.

The chain carries TRBV3-1 (or the pseudogene TRBV3-2) and TRBJ2-1, with 9 bases that match TRBD1. The CDR3 extends over 16 amino acids. V dropped 9 bases and J dropped 5; count of bases not matched to a gene: 14. The germline CDR1 and CDR2 sequences are LGHDT and YNNKEL (reference sequence). The chain's CDR3 is CASQRSRDRENNEQFF. The CDR3 nucleotides are TGTGCCAGTCAGCGATCCCGGGACAGGGAGAACAATGAGCAGTTCTTC.

This chain uses TRBV9 with TRBJ2-5; 11 bases are shared with TRBD1. Trimming removed 0 bases from V and 0 bases from J; junction bases left unmatched: 13. The CDR3 consists of 20 residues. The V gene's germline CDR1 is SGDLS and CDR2 YYNGEE. The CDR3 here is CASSVASRTGGLGDQETQYF. CDR3 nucleotide sequence: TGTGCCAGCAGCGTAGCATCGAGGACAGGGGGCTTAGGGGACCAAGAGACCCAGTACTTC.

The rearrangement uses TRBV6-6 and TRBJ1-2; no reliable D call. V lost 7 bases to trimming and J lost 1 base, with 10 bases between them. The germline gives CDR1 MNHNY, CDR2 SVGAGI (reference sequence). This CDR3 is 13 amino acids long. CDR3 in amino acids: CASTPGSNYGYTF. DNA for the CDR3: TGTGCCAGCACCCCGGGAAGTAACTATGGCTACACCTTC.

The rearrangement links TRBV18 to TRBJ2-1; no firm D call. This CDR3 is built from 14 residues. Trimming left V 2 bases short and J 8 bases short, with 13 bases between. The germline gives CDR1 KGHSH, CDR2 LQKENI. The CDR3 is CASSPDVGLDEQFF. CDR3 sequence (DNA): TGTGCCAGCTCACCAGATGTTGGTTTGGATGAGCAGTTCTTC.

V usage is TRBV6-5 and J usage is TRBJ1-4; 7 bases agree with TRBD1. The V segment lost 6 bases and the J segment 6 bases; nucleotides outside the gene matches: 4. Looked up from germline, CDR1 is MNHEY and CDR2 is SVGAGI. This CDR3 is built from 13 residues. The CDR3 loop reads CASSVTGYEKLFF. Here the CDR3 DNA reads TGTGCCAGCAGCGTGACAGGGTATGAAAAACTGTTTTTT.

CDR3 sequence reads: CASSEFQSNTGELFF. In DNA, the CDR3 is TGTGCCAGCAGTGAATTCCAATCGAACACCGGGGAGCTGTTTTTT. This chain links TRBV6-1 with TRBJ2-2; D is uncertain. Trimming pared 2 bases from V and 0 bases from J, leaving 7 bases between. CDR3 length: 15 amino acids. The V gene's germline CDR1 is MNHNS and CDR2 SASEGT.

The gene calls are TRBV18 and TRBJ2-5; D may be TRBD1 (6 bases). The CDR3 runs to 16 residues. CDR1 is KGHSH and CDR2 is LQKENI in the germline V gene. Trimming took 5 bases from V and 7 from J, leaving 23 bases between them. CDR3 in amino acids: CASSSGQRLREGTQYF. CDR3 DNA: TGTGCCAGCTCATCCGGACAGCGCTTACGAGAAGGGACCCAGTACTTC.

V and J are TRBV29-1 and TRBJ1-1; D unclear. With 5 bases removed from V and 4 bases from J, the gap between germline ends came to 14 bases. The CDR3 spans 13 residues. Germline V gene data show CDR1 as SQVTM and CDR2 as ANQGSEA. The CDR3 DNA is TGCAGCGTTCCCCCGCTGTTGGGCACTGAAGCTTTCTTT. Protein sequence: CSVPPLLGTEAFF.

The chain has TRBV28 and TRBJ2-6; TRBD1 might be the D (6 bases). Germline V lookup: CDR1 MDHEN, CDR2 SYDVKM. The CDR3 spans 16 residues. V gave up 2 bases and J gave up 3 bases, with 11 bases separating them. The chain's CDR3 is CASSLGGQLGANVLTF. DNA of the CDR3: TGTGCCAGCAGTTTAGGGGGCCAGCTTGGGGCCAACGTCCTGACTTTC.

This chain connects TRBV13 to TRBJ2-5, with 12 bases matching TRBD1. Germline values: CDR1 PRHDT, CDR2 FYEKMQ (reference sequence). This CDR3 has 17 residues. With 5 bases clipped from V and 5 bases from J, the junction kept 12 bases outside the gene matches. In nucleotides, the CDR3 is TGTGCCAGCAGCGTCCAATCCGGGACAGGGGGCTGGGAGACCCAGTACTTC. The encoded protein is CASSVQSGTGGWETQYF.

The gene calls are TRBV2 and TRBJ2-5; 10 bases align to TRBD1. V lost 7 bases, J lost 0 bases, and 5 bases stayed unmatched. CDR1 SNHLY and CDR2 FYNNEI come from the germline V gene. The CDR3 has 15 residues. CDR3 in DNA: TGTGCCAGCACTCAGGACAGGGGGTACCAAGAGACCCAGTACTTC. Its translation: CASTQDRGYQETQYF. Supplemented by reference TRBV2 and TRBJ2-5, the full variable domain reads EPEVTQTPSHQVTQMGQEVILRCVPISNHLYFYWYRQILGQKVEFLVSFYNNEISEKSEIFDDQFSVERPDGSNFTLKIRSTKLEDSAMYFCASTQDRGYQETQYFGPGTRLLVL.